The 14 T cell receptor beta chains presented below share a single source sample, sequenced in a study of immune heterogeneity within non-small cell lung tumors. Amplification of the TCR beta CDR3 was achieved through multiplex PCR with 32 V and 13 J primers. In TCRdb, the multiplex PCR reads were re-called with MiXCR into one record per CDR3 protein. The sample records more than 9,000 distinct CDR3 sequences, less than 30% being singletons. At 550 to 700 ng per sample, bulk tumor genomic DNA provided the template. Multiple biopsies spaced far apart were taken from each primary tumor during surgery. Each patient presented with untreated, newly diagnosed non-small cell lung cancer and received curative surgery. Sequencing was carried out using lung tumor tissue. All receptors derive from a woman in her sixties or seventies with non-small cell lung cancer.

This clonotype is labeled as medium-sized. The rearrangement links TRBV11-2 to TRBJ2-1, with TRBD1 as a possible D gene (5 bases). With 6 bases removed from V and 8 bases from J, the gap between germline ends came to 11 bases. The CDR3 contains 12 residues. CDR1 SGHAT and CDR2 FQNNGV come from the germline V gene. CDR3 DNA sequence: TGTGCCAGCAGTCAAATAGGGGATGAGCAGTTCTTC. This sequence encodes CASSQIGDEQFF.

This clonotype is labeled medium-sized (0.01 to 0.1%). The V call is TRBV2, the J call TRBJ2-2; TRBD1 aligns across 7 bases. V gave up 5 bases and J gave up 6 bases; unmatched junction bases: 6. This CDR3 has 14 residues. CDR1 and CDR2 (germline): SNHLY, FYNNEI. The CDR3 DNA reads TGTGCCAGCAGTCTGACAGGGTGGGCCGGGGAGCTGTTTTTT. As protein: CASSLTGWAGELFF.

Regarding this clonotype: The junction departs from the called germline gene at one end, perhaps through a read error. The J gene is TRBJ2-1, the V gene TRBV24-1, with D perhaps TRBD2 (6 bases). This CDR3 is 15 amino acids long. CDR1 and CDR2 (germline): KGHDR, SFDVKD. CDR3 loop: CTTSSRDSPSNEQFF. CDR3 nucleotide sequence: TGTACCACCAGTTCCCGGGACTCCCCCTCAAATGAGCAGTTCTTC.

In its sample, this clonotype was seen many times. The V gene is TRBV20-1, the J gene TRBJ1-2; TRBD1 agrees at 9 bases. The CDR3 covers 17 residues. Unmatched junction bases numbered 15, after V lost 3 bases and J lost 4 bases. Germline V gives CDR1 DFQATT, CDR2 SNEGSKA (reference sequence). The CDR3 DNA follows: TGCAGTGCTAGCCTCTCGCCTACCGGGACAGGGAGCTATGGCTACACCTTC. Translated, it gives CSASLSPTGTGSYGYTF.

J is TRBJ2-7 and V is TRBV28; TRBD2 might be the D (6 bases). With 7 bases removed from V and 0 bases from J, the gap between germline ends came to 10 bases. CDR1 and CDR2 from the germline V gene are MDHEN and SYDVKM. The CDR3 totals 13 residues. The DNA for the CDR3 is TGTGCCAGCAACCCTAGCGACTCCTACGAGCAGTACTTC. Translated, it gives CASNPSDSYEQYF.

At least ten counts were recorded for this clonotype. V and J are TRBV7-8 and TRBJ2-1; D gene uncertain. The germline V and J ends were trimmed by 1 base and 4 bases, with 8 bases remaining between them. The CDR3 runs to 14 residues. Germline V gene data show CDR1 as SGHVS and CDR2 as FQNEAQ. The CDR3, as DNA: TGTGCCAGCAGCTTAGGGAGCTATTACAATGAGCAGTTCTTC. This sequence encodes CASSLGSYYNEQFF.

This clonotype was found many times. This rearrangement joins TRBV9 to TRBJ2-7; D assignment may be TRBD1 or TRBD2 (5 bases each). This CDR3 spans 15 amino acids. Germline loops: CDR1 SGDLS, CDR2 YYNGEE. The V end lost 4 bases, the J end lost 0 bases, and 14 bases lay between the germline ends. The CDR3 sequence: CASSSQWGSSYEQYF. The CDR3 region has the DNA TGTGCCAGCAGCTCCCAGTGGGGGAGCTCCTACGAGCAGTACTTC.

In its sample, this clonotype ranks as medium-sized. The gene calls are TRBV28 and TRBJ2-2; perhaps TRBD2 as D (6 bases). The V end lost 5 bases, the J end lost 7 bases, and 11 bases lay between the germline ends. This CDR3 is built from 13 residues. CDR1 is MDHEN and CDR2 is SYDVKM in the germline V gene. The CDR3 loop is CASSGDFSGELFF. The DNA for the CDR3 is TGTGCCAGCAGTGGGGACTTCAGCGGGGAGCTGTTTTTT.

A word on this clonotype: This may be a read error, as it is one base from a much larger clone. The chain has TRBV12-3 or TRBV12-4 and TRBJ2-3, with D possibly being TRBD1 (6 bases). The CDR3 consists of 15 residues. V dropped 6 bases and J dropped 8 bases, with 21 bases sitting between them. The CDR3 is CASSKRDNLGGTQYF. The CDR3 DNA reads TGTGCCAGCAGCAAGAGGGACAATCTAGGGGGTACGCAGTATTTT.

This clonotype qualifies as medium-sized. The chain has TRBV29-1 and TRBJ2-7; 8 bases align to TRBD1. In germline, CDR1 is SQVTM, CDR2 ANQGSEA. This CDR3 has 12 residues. With V trimmed by 5 bases and J by 6 bases, 6 bases remained unmatched. The chain's CDR3 is CSVRAGGSEQYF. DNA for the CDR3: TGCAGCGTTCGTGCAGGGGGCAGCGAGCAGTACTTC.

This sequence joins TRBV10-3 and TRBJ2-1; 9 positions match TRBD2. The junction had 6 bases not matched to a gene; V was cut back by 8 bases and J by 7 bases. Germline CDR1 ENHRY, CDR2 SYGVKD. The CDR3 extends over 13 amino acids. CDR3 loop: CAIGGSGRNEQFF. The CDR3 coding sequence is TGTGCCATCGGTGGTAGCGGGAGAAATGAGCAGTTCTTC.

This clonotype is categorized as medium-sized. The chain links TRBV7-8 to TRBJ1-1; the D is unclear. Trimming removed 3 bases from V and 1 base from J, with 6 bases in between. The V gene's germline CDR1 is SGHVS and CDR2 FQNEAQ. This CDR3 has 13 amino acids. CDR3 sequence: CASSFGANTEAFF. The CDR3 DNA reads as TGTGCCAGCAGCTTTGGTGCGAACACTGAAGCTTTCTTT. Full variable domain (outside the CDR3, taken from reference TRBV7-8 and TRBJ1-1): GAGVSQSPRYKVAKRGQDVALRCDPISGHVSLFWYQQALGQGPEFLTYFQNEAQLDKSGLPSDRFFAERPEGSVSTLKIQRTQQEDSAVYLCASSFGANTEAFFGQGTRLTVV.

Many counts were recorded for this clonotype. The chain joins TRBV27 to TRBJ2-6; no firm D call. The CDR3 runs to 15 residues. Per germline, CDR1 MNHEY and CDR2 SMNVEV (reference sequence). The germline V and J ends were trimmed by 7 bases and 0 bases, with 10 bases remaining between them. CDR3 sequence: CASTYKFSGANVLTF. The CDR3 DNA follows: TGTGCCAGCACCTACAAATTCTCTGGGGCCAACGTCCTGACTTTC.

The chain uses TRBV20-1 and TRBJ1-5, with TRBD1 matching over 10 bases. Germline trimming cut 3 bases from V and 4 bases from J; bases unmatched to any gene: 9. This CDR3 is 16 amino acids long. Germline V gene lookup returns CDR1 DFQATT and CDR2 SNEGSKA (reference sequence). CDR3 DNA sequence: TGCAGTGCTAGCGGGTATGAGGGACAGGGGAATCAGCCCCAGCATTTT. Amino acids: CSASGYEGQGNQPQHF.